This is a list of T cell receptor beta chains from one sample in a study of a mutant IDH1 vaccine in newly diagnosed glioma. Their recognized antigens are unknown. The method was immunoSEQ multiplex PCR; TCRdb's version includes in-frame clones alone and lacks a portion of them. The table includes roughly 52,000 clones, roughly 80% detected once. The material sequenced was PBMCs, taken from a glioma patient whose treatment included an IDH1 peptide vaccine. These receptors were taken from a man aged 40-55 years with glioma. The CDR3 runs from the conserved cysteine through the conserved F or W. Each record gives: J gene, D gene, V gene, clone size, CDR3 protein, CDR3 DNA. A D gene is named only where the DNA matches it firmly. Expanded clones get a size class; other rows say once, few or many, or leave the size out.

j_gene: TRBJ1-1; d_gene: NA; v_gene: TRBV5-1; abundance: medium-sized; CDR3aa: CASSLVTGGTEAFF; CDR3nt: TGCGCCAGCAGCTTGGTCACGGGGGGGACTGAAGCTTTCTTT
j_gene: TRBJ1-2; d_gene: TRBD1; v_gene: TRBV18; abundance: NA; CDR3aa: CASSRAGTGNGYTF; CDR3nt: TGTGCCAGCTCACGGGCCGGGACAGGGAATGGCTACACCTTC
j_gene: TRBJ2-3; d_gene: TRBD1; v_gene: TRBV2; abundance: NA; CDR3aa: CASSDDRGADTQYF; CDR3nt: TGTGCCAGCAGTGATGACAGGGGGGCAGATACGCAGTATTTT
j_gene: TRBJ1-6; d_gene: NA; v_gene: TRBV9; abundance: once; CDR3aa: CASKQGLLYNSPLHF; CDR3nt: TGTGCCAGCAAACAGGGCCTTCTATATAATTCACCCCTCCACTTT
j_gene: TRBJ2-5; d_gene: NA; v_gene: TRBV5-1; abundance: NA; CDR3aa: CASGTGAIQETQYF; CDR3nt: TGCGCCAGCGGGACGGGGGCGATCCAAGAGACCCAGTACTTC
j_gene: TRBJ1-1; d_gene: NA; v_gene: TRBV6-5; abundance: NA; CDR3aa: CASSQGGALGTEAFF; CDR3nt: TGTGCCAGCAGTCAAGGGGGGGCGTTGGGCACTGAAGCTTTCTTT
j_gene: TRBJ2-7; d_gene: TRBD2; v_gene: TRBV19; abundance: few; CDR3aa: CASSKKAGGYEQYF; CDR3nt: TGTGCCAGTAGTAAGAAAGCGGGGGGTTACGAGCAGTACTTC
j_gene: TRBJ1-5; d_gene: NA; v_gene: TRBV10-2; abundance: NA; CDR3aa: CATQGTGHQPQHF; CDR3nt: TGCGCCACCCAAGGGACGGGACATCAGCCCCAGCATTTT
j_gene: TRBJ1-5; d_gene: NA; v_gene: TRBV10-3; abundance: few; CDR3aa: CAISESNQPQHF; CDR3nt: TGTGCCATCAGTGAGTCAAATCAGCCCCAGCATTTT
j_gene: TRBJ1-3; d_gene: NA; v_gene: TRBV30; abundance: NA; CDR3aa: CAWSPYGGYGNTIYF; CDR3nt: TGTGCCTGGAGTCCTTACGGGGGTTACGGAAACACCATATATTTT
j_gene: TRBJ2-1; d_gene: TRBD2; v_gene: TRBV7-7; abundance: few; CDR3aa: CASRSGTSGGYYNEQFF; CDR3nt: TGTGCTAGCAGGTCCGGGACTAGCGGGGGTTATTACAATGAGCAGTTCTTC
j_gene: TRBJ1-1; d_gene: NA; v_gene: TRBV10-3; abundance: NA; CDR3aa: CAIRGGTTNTEAFF; CDR3nt: TGTGCCATCCGGGGAGGGACAACGAACACTGAAGCTTTCTTT
j_gene: TRBJ2-7; d_gene: NA; v_gene: TRBV30; abundance: NA; CDR3aa: CAWSASNEQYF; CDR3nt: TGTGCCTGGAGTGCAAGTAACGAGCAGTACTTC
j_gene: TRBJ2-7; d_gene: TRBD1; v_gene: TRBV10-3; abundance: NA; CDR3aa: CAIRTGGAGYEQYF; CDR3nt: TGTGCCATCAGGACAGGGGGCGCAGGGTACGAGCAGTACTTC
j_gene: TRBJ1-2; d_gene: NA; v_gene: TRBV4-1; abundance: NA; CDR3aa: CASSQAQGIVGYTF; CDR3nt: TGCGCCAGCAGCCAAGCGCAGGGTATCGTCGGCTACACCTTC
j_gene: TRBJ2-2; d_gene: TRBD2; v_gene: TRBV19; abundance: NA; CDR3aa: CASSRGSGGANTGELFF; CDR3nt: TGTGCCAGTAGCCGCGGGTCGGGAGGGGCGAACACCGGGGAGCTGTTTTTT
j_gene: TRBJ1-2; d_gene: NA; v_gene: TRBV27; abundance: medium-sized; CDR3aa: CASSLTVTNYGYTF; CDR3nt: TGTGCCAGCAGTTTAACAGTTACTAACTATGGCTACACCTTC
j_gene: TRBJ2-5; d_gene: NA; v_gene: TRBV5-6; abundance: NA; CDR3aa: CASSLAGGSETQYF; CDR3nt: TGTGCCAGCAGCTTGGCGGGGGGCTCGGAGACCCAGTACTTC
j_gene: TRBJ1-2; d_gene: NA; v_gene: TRBV5-1; abundance: NA; CDR3aa: CASSSTPRNYGYTF; CDR3nt: TGCGCCAGCAGCTCGACCCCTAGGAACTATGGCTACACCTTC
j_gene: TRBJ2-7; d_gene: NA; v_gene: TRBV6-5; abundance: NA; CDR3aa: CASGYSGREQYF; CDR3nt: TGTGCCAGCGGTTACTCGGGCCGCGAGCAGTACTTC